The 23 T cell receptor beta chains below come from one sample, sequenced in a study of cytomegalovirus exposure and HLA in healthy donors. With 60 Vbeta and 13 Jbeta primers, the PCR was carried out. TCRdb keeps only in-frame clones here, not all; method: immunoSEQ multiplex PCR. The sample has 200,000 to 250,000 clones. The sample taken for sequencing was PBMCs. These receptors all stem from a girl aged 2-10 years in good health and CMV-seropositive.

This chain uses TRBV7-2 with TRBJ2-1, with TRBD1 as a possible D gene (5 bases). The CDR3 sequence is 16 residues long. The V gene's germline CDR1 is SGHTA and CDR2 FQGNSA. The germline V and J ends were trimmed by 5 bases and 7 bases, with 21 bases remaining between them. This chain's CDR3 is CASSPRGSKVSNEQFF. The DNA for the CDR3 is TGTGCCAGCAGCCCAAGGGGCAGTAAGGTCTCGAATGAGCAGTTCTTC.

The chain combines TRBV28 with TRBJ1-1, with D unresolved. Germline values: CDR1 MDHEN, CDR2 SYDVKM. Trimming took off 6 bases at V and 2 bases at J, with 13 bases between the two ends. The CDR3 length is 14 residues. The CDR3 region has the DNA TGTGCCAGCAGGGAAGCGAACCTTAACACTGAAGCTTTCTTT. As protein: CASREANLNTEAFF.

The chain has TRBV19 and TRBJ2-2; D might be TRBD1 (5 bases). Germline CDR1 is LNHDA and CDR2 is SQIVND (reference sequence). The CDR3 length is 14 residues. Trimming took 4 bases from V and 5 from J, leaving 11 bases between them. Here the CDR3 reads CASSKRQSTGELFF. The CDR3 DNA reads TGTGCCAGTAGTAAGAGACAGTCGACCGGGGAGCTGTTTTTT. The full variable domain, rest sourced from reference TRBV19 and TRBJ2-2, is DGGITQSPKYLFRKEGQNVTLSCEQNLNHDAMYWYRQDPGQGLRLIYYSQIVNDFQKGDIAEGYSVSREKKESFPLTVTSAQKNPTAFYLCASSKRQSTGELFFGEGSRLTVL.

As regards this clone: Other DNA variants within this sample encode the same CDR3. The chain employs TRBV5-1 and TRBJ2-7; 8 positions match TRBD1. Germline-derived CDR1 and CDR2 are SGHRS and YFSETQ. The ends lost 3 bases at V and 2 bases at J; junction bases unmatched: 4. The CDR3 sequence is 14 residues long. CDR3 residues: CASSSGQGTYEQYF. CDR3 DNA: TGCGCCAGCAGCTCCGGACAGGGTACCTACGAGCAGTACTTC.

V usage is TRBV11-3 and J usage is TRBJ2-7; D not certain. The CDR3 has 14 residues. Germline lookup yields CDR1 SGHNT and CDR2 YENEEA. V was cut by 5 bases and J by 4 bases, with 15 bases left in between. CDR3: CASSRDGLTYEQYF. The CDR3 DNA is TGTGCCAGCAGCCGAGACGGATTGACTTACGAGCAGTACTTC.

The rearrangement uses TRBV27 and TRBJ1-1; D gene unclear. V was clipped by 11 bases and J by 1 base, with 20 bases between them. The CDR3 covers 15 residues. Germline V gives CDR1 MNHEY, CDR2 SMNVEV (reference sequence). The CDR3 loop is CAVSAFGLPNTEAFF. In nucleotides, the CDR3 is TGTGCCGTCTCCGCATTCGGACTCCCGAACACTGAAGCTTTCTTT.

The chain uses TRBV29-1 and TRBJ1-2; D is unresolved. The germline V and J ends were trimmed by 5 bases and 3 bases, with 10 bases remaining between them. Germline V lookup: CDR1 SQVTM, CDR2 ANQGSEA. The length of the CDR3 is 12 residues. For the CDR3, the DNA is TGCAGCGTTCGAGGCAGCTACTATGGCTACACCTTC. Translated: CSVRGSYYGYTF. Complete variable domain (other parts from reference TRBV29-1 and TRBJ1-2): SAVISQKPSRDICQRGTSLTIQCQVDSQVTMMFWYRQQPGQSLTLIATANQGSEATYESGFVIDKFPISRPNLTFSTLTVSNMSPEDSSIYLCSVRGSYYGYTFGSGTRLTVV.

The rearrangement joins TRBV29-1 to TRBJ2-1; 9 bases map to TRBD1. Germline V gene data show CDR1 as SQVTM and CDR2 as ANQGSEA. V gave up 6 bases and J gave up 4 bases; unmatched junction bases: 4. The CDR3 loop spans 13 amino acids. The CDR3: CSVGQGLYNEQFF. The CDR3 coding sequence is TGCAGCGTGGGACAGGGCCTGTACAATGAGCAGTTCTTC.

The rearrangement links TRBV19 to TRBJ2-2, with 7 bases identical to TRBD2. The CDR3 runs to 16 residues. J gave up 0 bases and V 6 bases, and 7 bases lay outside the gene matches. Germline V gene lookup returns CDR1 LNHDA and CDR2 SQIVND (reference sequence). The CDR3 coding sequence is TGTGCCAGTAGCCGACTAGCTCCGTCGAACACCGGGGAGCTGTTTTTT. Protein: CASSRLAPSNTGELFF.

The chain carries TRBV6-1 and TRBJ1-6; a weak D match, TRBD1 (5 bases). Per the germline V gene, CDR1 is MNHNS and CDR2 is SASEGT. The CDR3 extends over 13 amino acids. With 5 bases removed from V and 10 bases from J, the gap between germline ends came to 12 bases. CDR3 nucleotides: TGTGCCAGCAGTCCGGGGGTAGGGTCACCCCTCCACTTT. Translation gives CASSPGVGSPLHF.

The rearrangement joins TRBV5-1 to TRBJ2-5, with TRBD2 matching over 11 bases. This CDR3 contains 15 residues. With 2 bases clipped from V and 11 bases from J, the junction kept 11 bases outside the gene matches. The V gene's germline CDR1 is SGHRS and CDR2 YFSETQ. This CDR3 reads CASSFGLAGGGEQYF. The CDR3 coding sequence is TGCGCCAGCAGCTTCGGCCTAGCGGGAGGTGGGGAGCAGTACTTC.

Turning to this clone: Sequence at one end of the junction differs from germline and may be a read error. Within the sample, other DNA sequences also encode this same CDR3. The J gene is TRBJ2-2, the V gene TRBV27, with 9 bases lining up with TRBD2. Germline V gene sequence: CDR1 MNHEY, CDR2 SMNVEV (reference sequence). The CDR3 is made up of 15 amino acids. CDR3 DNA: TGCGCCAGCAGCCTTAGCGGGAGTGGCACCGGGGAGCTGTTTTTT. Amino acid sequence: CASSLSGSGTGELFF.

The chain combines TRBV27 with TRBJ1-6; no reliable D call. The CDR3 is made up of 15 amino acids. Germline CDR1 MNHEY, CDR2 SMNVEV (reference sequence). V shed 3 bases and J shed 14 bases, with 20 bases lying between them. The CDR3 bases are TGTGCCAGCAGTTTCATGGCCCCCTCCGGGGTAGCCCTCCACTTT. This sequence encodes CASSFMAPSGVALHF.

The chain employs TRBV28 and TRBJ1-3; 7 bases agree with TRBD1. CDR1 is MDHEN, CDR2 SYDVKM, per germline. With V trimmed by 7 bases and J by 10 bases, 4 bases remained unmatched. The CDR3 runs to 11 residues. The DNA for the CDR3 is TGTGCCAGCACTCAACAGGGGACCATATATTTT. Translation: CASTQQGTIYF.

In regard to this clone: Because the CDR3 is missing its conserved closing phenylalanine or tryptophan, this is likely a read error. The DNA is omitted, as the CDR3 cannot be located on it reliably, and the CDR3 follows TCRdb's listing. The chain combines TRBV27 with TRBJ1-1; TRBD1 was called by the table and not checked on the DNA. Looked up from germline, CDR1 is MNHEY and CDR2 is SMNVEV (reference sequence). The CDR3 has 13 amino acids, counting both end residues. The CDR3 is CASSLTRTGRLFC.

The chain has TRBV6-6 and TRBJ1-4; 7 bases are shared with TRBD1. After removal of 5 bases from V and 5 bases from J, the junction contained 5 bases not matched to a gene. This CDR3 contains 14 residues. Germline CDR1 is MNHNY and CDR2 is SVGAGI (reference sequence). CDR3 DNA: TGTGCCAGCAGTGTCAGGGGGGAGAATGAAAAACTGTTTTTT. It encodes CASSVRGENEKLFF.

The chain is built from TRBV28 and TRBJ2-7; D may be TRBD2 (5 bases). In germline, CDR1 is MDHEN, CDR2 SYDVKM. This CDR3 region has 14 residues. V was shortened by 2 bases and J by 5 bases, with 13 bases between the two germline ends. CDR3 DNA: TGTGCCAGCAGTTTAGGGGAGCCCCTTGACGAGCAGTACTTC. Translating it yields CASSLGEPLDEQYF. The full variable domain, completed using reference TRBV28 and TRBJ2-7, is DVKVTQSSRYLVKRTGEKVFLECVQDMDHENMFWYRQDPGLGLRLIYFSYDVKMKEKGDIPEGYSVSREKKERFSLILESASTNQTSMYLCASSLGEPLDEQYFGPGTRLTVT.

The chain's CDR3 is CAWSRDTNNEQFF. The CDR3 bases are TGTGCCTGGAGTCGGGACACCAACAATGAGCAGTTCTTC. The chain uses TRBV30 and TRBJ2-1; tentative D call: TRBD1 (6 bases). In germline, CDR1 is GTSNPN, CDR2 SVGIG (reference sequence). The CDR3 totals 13 residues. V shed 2 bases and J shed 5 bases, with 10 bases lying between them.

The chain recombines TRBV2 with TRBJ2-4; D is unclear. Trimming removed 7 bases at V and 0 bases at J, with 10 bases between. The CDR3 loop spans 14 amino acids. Looked up from germline, CDR1 is SNHLY and CDR2 is FYNNEI. This CDR3 is CASKRHLAKNIQYF. As DNA, the CDR3 is TGTGCCAGCAAAAGACACCTAGCCAAAAACATTCAGTACTTC.

V is TRBV2 and J is TRBJ2-3, with 15 bases fitting TRBD2. Losses at the gene ends were 2 bases for V and 3 bases for J; bases not matched to a gene: 3. The CDR3 loop spans 17 amino acids. Looked up from germline, CDR1 is SNHLY and CDR2 is FYNNEI. The CDR3 reads CASSEWTSGRVTDTQYF. The DNA of the CDR3 is TGTGCCAGCAGTGAATGGACTAGCGGGAGGGTGACAGATACGCAGTATTTT.

The gene calls are TRBV27 and TRBJ1-1; D remains unclear. Trimming left V 2 bases short and J 1 base short, with 11 bases between. The CDR3 contains 15 residues. Germline V lookup: CDR1 MNHEY, CDR2 SMNVEV (reference sequence). The CDR3, as DNA: TGTGCCAGCAGTTTAATCCCGCGGCGGAACACTGAAGCTTTCTTT. Translating it yields CASSLIPRRNTEAFF.

This chain links TRBV6-5 with TRBJ2-5; TRBD2 agrees at 7 bases. Matching the DNA end better, TRBJ2-7 makes the J call doubtful. This CDR3 has 15 amino acids. Germline assignment: CDR1 MNHEY and CDR2 SVGAGI. CDR3 nucleotide sequence: TGTGCCAGCAGTTACTCTCCTAGCGGTACCTACGAGCAGTACTTC. Translating it yields CASSYSPSGTYEQYF.

This sequence joins TRBV7-8 and TRBJ2-5, with TRBD2 as a possible D gene (5 bases). Germline CDR1 SGHVS, CDR2 FQNEAQ. The CDR3 is 17 amino acids. Trimming left V 1 base short and J 5 bases short, with 20 bases between. CDR3 in DNA: TGTGCCAGCAGCTTAGGGGTCCGGGATCTAAACGCGGAGACCCAGTACTTC. Translating gives CASSLGVRDLNAETQYF.